A selection of T cell receptor beta chains follows, all from one sample in a study of blood T cells in healthy people across ages. Each CDR3 protein gets one entry after TCRdb re-called the 5' RACE reads with MiXCR. The repertoire holds under 850,000 distinct CDR3 sequences, with 36% as singletons. Input material: blood. The origin of the receptors is a man between 18 and 35 years old in good health. Both conserved end residues are part of each CDR3. D genes are given only for firm matches. Some rows mark clone size as missing; the rest say once, few, many or name a class of expanded clone.

cdr3_nt | cdr3_aa | v_call | d_call | clone_size | j_call
TGTGCCAGCAGCTCAGGTACGACAGGGGGAGCTGAAGCTTTCTTT | CASSSGTTGGAEAFF | TRBV5-5 | TRBD1 | NA | TRBJ1-1
TGTGCCAGCAGCTTATTGGCCGGGGCATACAATGAGCAGTACTTC | CASSLLAGAYNEQYF | TRBV7-9 | NA | NA | TRBJ2-7
TGTGCCACCAGCATAGGGAGTATCGATACGCAGTATTTT | CATSIGSIDTQYF | TRBV15 | NA | few | TRBJ2-3
TGTGCCAGCAGCCAAGATTTGCGCCCCCGCTCCTACAATGAGCAGTTCTTC | CASSQDLRPRSYNEQFF | TRBV4-2 | NA | NA | TRBJ2-1
TGTGCCAGCAGGTACCGGAGCACGGGGAACACTGAAGCTTTCTTT | CASRYRSTGNTEAFF | TRBV6-5 | NA | NA | TRBJ1-1
TGTGCCAGCAGTTATGTCCCAGGCCTTTATAGCAATCAGCCCCAGCATTTT | CASSYVPGLYSNQPQHF | TRBV6-2/TRBV6-3 | NA | NA | TRBJ1-5
TGCGCCAGCAGCCAAGGAAGCGGGGGGAATGAGCAGTACTTC | CASSQGSGGNEQYF | TRBV4-1 | TRBD2 | NA | TRBJ2-5
TGCGCCAGCAGCCCCTACCCCCGCACAGATACGCAGTATTTT | CASSPYPRTDTQYF | TRBV5-1 | NA | NA | TRBJ2-3
TGTGCCACCGGGTTCGGTGACGGCTACAATGAGCAGTTCTTC | CATGFGDGYNEQFF | TRBV24-1 | NA | few | TRBJ2-1
TGTGCCAGCAGCCGGGACAGACTTGAGACCCAGTACTTC | CASSRDRLETQYF | TRBV7-9 | TRBD1 | NA | TRBJ2-5
TGCGCCAGCAGCCATCGAAGGACAGGGCCGGTTCCAGATACGCAGTATTTT | CASSHRRTGPVPDTQYF | TRBV4-1 | TRBD1 | many | TRBJ2-3
TGTGCCAGCAGCCCGGACAGGACGAACACTGAACCTTTCTTT | CASSPDRTNTEPFF | TRBV2 | TRBD1 | few | TRBJ1-1
TGCAGTGCTAGAGAGTCTGCAGGGGGCTGTGAGACCCAGTACTTC | CSARESAGGCETQYF | TRBV20-1 | TRBD1 | NA | TRBJ2-5
TGTGCCAGCAGCCATAGACAGAACACTGAAGCTTTCTTT | CASSHRQNTEAFF | TRBV7-9 | NA | many | TRBJ1-1
TGCAGTGCTAGTAGTATTGGACTAGCGGCGTATGAGCAGTTCTTC | CSASSIGLAAYEQFF | TRBV20-1 | TRBD2 | few | TRBJ2-1
TGCAGTGCTTCCCAGGGAGTGGGTATAACAGATACGCAGTATTTT | CSASQGVGITDTQYF | TRBV20-1 | NA | NA | TRBJ2-3
TGTGCCAGCAACATGTGGGGGGCGGGGGGCACAGATACGCAGTATTTT | CASNMWGAGGTDTQYF | TRBV5-5 | NA | NA | TRBJ2-3
TGTGCCTGCAGCTCCGACAGGGTGAGTGAGCAGTACTTC | CACSSDRVSEQYF | TRBV7-2 | TRBD1 | NA | TRBJ2-7
TGTGCCAGCAGTGACTCTAGCGACAATGAGCAGTACTTC | CASSDSSDNEQYF | TRBV6-4 | NA | many | TRBJ2-5
TGTGCCAACAGTTTGGGGCTAGCTGTGGGAGAGACCCAGTACTTC | CANSLGLAVGETQYF | TRBV12-3/TRBV12-4 | NA | NA | TRBJ2-5
TGTGCCAGCAGCTTGCAGGGGGGCTTAGGCTACACCTTC | CASSLQGGLGYTF | TRBV5-6 | TRBD1 | few | TRBJ1-2
TGTGCCAGCAAGTCCACCGTGACAGACTACGAGCAGTACTTC | CASKSTVTDYEQYF | TRBV27 | NA | NA | TRBJ2-7
TGCAGTGCTAGTGACAACAGGAGGGACTACACCTTC | CSASDNRRDYTF | TRBV20-1 | NA | many | TRBJ1-2
TGCAGTGCTAGATTTCAGGGAGAGAACTACGAGCAGTACTTC | CSARFQGENYEQYF | TRBV20-1 | NA | NA | TRBJ2-7
TGTGCCAGCAGTTACTCGAGAGGAGTCAAACGTTCAGATACGCAGTATTTT | CASSYSRGVKRSDTQYF | TRBV6-2/TRBV6-3 | NA | NA | TRBJ2-3
TGTGCCAGCAGCCCCCCCGCGGGGGGCCCTAGCGGGGGTCTACGAGATGAGCAGTTCTTC | CASSPPAGGPSGGLRDEQFF | TRBV12-3/TRBV12-4 | TRBD2 | NA | TRBJ2-1
TGCGCCAGCAGCTTGGCCAATAGCGGGCCCCAAGAGACCCAGTACTTC | CASSLANSGPQETQYF | TRBV5-1 | TRBD2 | NA | TRBJ2-5
TGTGCCAGCCGGGGAGCGGGAGGGCCGGAGGTAAATGAGCAGTTCTTC | CASRGAGGPEVNEQFF | TRBV9 | TRBD2 | NA | TRBJ2-1
TGTGCCAGCAGCCAGAACGTAGCCACCCAAGAGACCCAGTACTTC | CASSQNVATQETQYF | TRBV2 | NA | few | TRBJ2-5
TGCGCCAGCAGCTTGGGAGGCGGGGGAGCATACAATGAGCAGTACTTC | CASSLGGGGAYNEQYF | TRBV5-1 | TRBD2 | NA | TRBJ2-5
TGTGCCAGCAGCTTCGACAGGGGGCTTACTGGGGCCAACGTCCTGACTTTC | CASSFDRGLTGANVLTF | TRBV11-1 | TRBD1 | NA | TRBJ2-6
TGCAGTGCTAGAGATAGCGGACAGTCCTGGAACGAGCAGTACTTC | CSARDSGQSWNEQYF | TRBV20-1 | NA | NA | TRBJ2-7
TGTGCCAGCAGCGGCCATAAGGACAGGGTAGCGGGAATCCACCACAATGAGCAGTACTTC | CASSGHKDRVAGIHHNEQYF | TRBV5-6 | NA | NA | TRBJ2-7
TGTGCCAGCATCTGTAGGGGAGTGAACACTGAAGCTTTCTTT | CASICRGVNTEAFF | TRBV12-3/TRBV12-4 | NA | NA | TRBJ1-1
TGTGCCAGCAGCCTGGGACTAGCGGGGGGAATAGAGCAGTACTTC | CASSLGLAGGIEQYF | TRBV7-8 | TRBD2 | few | TRBJ2-7
TGCGCCAGCAGCTTGGAGGTCAGAAGACAAGAGACCCAGTACTTC | CASSLEVRRQETQYF | TRBV5-1 | NA | NA | TRBJ2-5
TGCAGCGTGGAGGGTCGGTATGGCTACACCTTC | CSVEGRYGYTF | TRBV29-1 | NA | many | TRBJ1-2
TGTGCCAGCAGTTTAAGAAGAACCGGGACTAGGGTAACGGAGCAGTTCTTC | CASSLRRTGTRVTEQFF | TRBV6-2/TRBV6-3 | TRBD2 | many | TRBJ2-1
TGTGCCAGCAGACGGGCGGATGAGCAGTTCTTC | CASRRADEQFF | TRBV4-2 | NA | NA | TRBJ2-1
TGTGCCAGCAGTTCACTCGGGACAGGGGTCCGCGGCTACACCTTC | CASSSLGTGVRGYTF | TRBV27 | TRBD1 | many | TRBJ1-2
TGTGCCAGCAGTTTATCGGACGTAGCTAACTATGGCTACACCTTC | CASSLSDVANYGYTF | TRBV27 | NA | NA | TRBJ1-2
TGTGCCAGCAGAATCGGGACTAGGTTTGAGCAGTTCTTC | CASRIGTRFEQFF | TRBV6-2/TRBV6-3 | TRBD2 | NA | TRBJ2-1
TGTGCCAGCAGCAACACAGGGGGCAGGACCACTAACTATGGCTACACCTTC | CASSNTGGRTTNYGYTF | TRBV21-1 | NA | NA | TRBJ1-2
TGCGCCAGCACTGAAAACGGACAGGGGAAGACAGATACGCAGTATTTT | CASTENGQGKTDTQYF | TRBV5-1 | TRBD1 | NA | TRBJ2-3
TGTGCCACCAGTGATGCGGGACAGGGGGCCACCGGGGAGCTGTTTTTT | CATSDAGQGATGELFF | TRBV24-1 | TRBD1 | few | TRBJ2-2
TGTGCCAGCAGTTATCGAGTCGGGGTCTTCACCTACGAGCAGTACTTC | CASSYRVGVFTYEQYF | TRBV6-2/TRBV6-3 | NA | NA | TRBJ2-7
TGCAGCTCTACGGACGGGGAAGAGACCCAGTACTTC | CSSTDGEETQYF | TRBV20-1 | NA | many | TRBJ2-5
TGCGCCAGCAGCTTGTCGGCGGTGATCGGGTCCAGTGAGCAGTACTTC | CASSLSAVIGSSEQYF | TRBV5-1 | NA | NA | TRBJ2-7
TGTGCCAGCAGTTTAGGGGGAGCGGGGGAGAGCACTGAAGCTTTCTTT | CASSLGGAGESTEAFF | TRBV12-3/TRBV12-4 | NA | few | TRBJ1-1
TGTGCCACCAGCAGAGATCTTGGGCAGGGGGTGGAAGATACGCAGTATTTT | CATSRDLGQGVEDTQYF | TRBV15 | TRBD1 | NA | TRBJ2-3
TGTGCCAGCAGTTTAGGCGCAGGGATCCAAGAGACCCAGTACTTC | CASSLGAGIQETQYF | TRBV12-3/TRBV12-4 | NA | NA | TRBJ2-5
TGTGCCAGCAGGGCGTCCCGGGACAGGGATCCGGCCAAAAACATTCAGTACTTC | CASRASRDRDPAKNIQYF | TRBV12-3/TRBV12-4 | TRBD1 | few | TRBJ2-4
TGTGCCAGCAGTCCGGGACAGGGGGCGACGGGCAATCAGCCCCAGCATTTT | CASSPGQGATGNQPQHF | TRBV6-1 | TRBD1 | NA | TRBJ1-5
TGTGCCAGCAGCCTAAGTAGCGGGGGAATATACGGGCAGTACTTC | CASSLSSGGIYGQYF | TRBV5-6 | TRBD2 | NA | TRBJ2-4
TGTGCCAGCAGTCCCGGGACTAGCAGGTACCAAGAGACCCAGTACTTC | CASSPGTSRYQETQYF | TRBV6-2/TRBV6-3 | TRBD2 | NA | TRBJ2-5